This is a list of T cell receptor beta chains from one sample in a study of T cell repertoires in cytomegalovirus infection. TCRdb reprocessed the reads with MiXCR, giving one entry per CDR3 protein. The data show roughly 180,000 distinct CDR3 sequences, with roughly 27% seen just once and 30% to 35% held by the top ten. Sequences were obtained from PBMCs. The receptors here all came from a human donor in good health (CMV status not recorded). Some clones in this sample may be carry-over from other donors' samples. Each CDR3 is given with its conserved first and last residue. Fields, in order: D gene, clone size, V gene, J gene, CDR3 protein, CDR3 DNA. The D gene is left open where the match is weak. A row's size may be missing; if present it is once, few, many or a size class.

TRBD1,NA,TRBV12-5,TRBJ2-7,CASAPGTDIYEQYF,TGTGCTAGTGCCCCTGGGACAGATATCTACGAGCAGTACTTC
NA,NA,TRBV12-5,TRBJ2-1,CASGLSGIAYNEQFF,TGTGCTAGTGGTTTGTCCGGAATCGCTTACAATGAGCAGTTCTTC
NA,few,TRBV5-1,TRBJ1-1,CASSLLPWDTEAFF,TGCGCCAGCAGCTTACTTCCGTGGGACACTGAAGCTTTCTTT
TRBD1,NA,TRBV18,TRBJ1-1,CASSPRQGTAFEAFF,TGTGCCAGCTCACCCCGACAGGGGACAGCCTTTGAAGCTTTCTTT
NA,few,TRBV11-2,TRBJ2-7,CASSLEGSSSYEQYF,TGTGCCAGCAGCTTAGAGGGGTCGAGCTCCTACGAGCAGTACTTC
NA,few,TRBV7-8,TRBJ2-5,CASSLEAWGRGETQYF,TGTGCCAGCAGCTTAGAGGCGTGGGGGCGCGGGGAGACCCAGTACTTC
TRBD1,NA,TRBV6-6,TRBJ1-2,CASSYRTGGEDGYTF,TGTGCCAGCAGTTACCGAACAGGGGGCGAGGATGGCTACACCTTC
NA,few,TRBV5-1,TRBJ1-2,CASSLGQINYGYTF,TGCGCCAGCAGCTTGGGCCAGATCAACTATGGCTACACCTTC
NA,NA,TRBV6-5,TRBJ1-1,CASRRAPMNTEAFF,TGTGCCAGCAGGAGGGCCCCCATGAACACTGAAGCTTTCTTT
TRBD2,NA,TRBV20-1,TRBJ2-7,CSAGAGLAGGDPYEQYF,TGCAGTGCAGGGGCGGGACTAGCGGGGGGAGACCCCTACGAGCAGTACTTC
NA,NA,TRBV20-1,TRBJ2-7,CSASGGESYEQYF,TGCAGTGCTAGCGGGGGAGAATCCTACGAGCAGTACTTC
NA,NA,TRBV19,TRBJ1-5,CASNPGRGIQPQHF,TGTGCCAGTAATCCAGGGAGAGGGATTCAGCCCCAGCATTTT
TRBD1,NA,TRBV14,TRBJ1-2,CASSLVDREDYGYTF,TGTGCCAGCAGCCTCGTGGACAGGGAGGACTATGGCTACACCTTC
NA,NA,TRBV5-4,TRBJ1-2,CASSLKEAGGYTF,TGTGCCAGCAGCTTAAAGGAGGCGGGAGGCTACACCTTC
TRBD1,few,TRBV2,TRBJ2-5,CASTQGQNQETQYF,TGTGCCAGCACCCAGGGACAGAACCAAGAGACCCAGTACTTC
TRBD1,many,TRBV7-2,TRBJ1-1,CASTQDREGTEAFF,TGTGCCAGCACCCAGGACAGGGAGGGGACTGAAGCTTTCTTT
NA,NA,TRBV7-2,TRBJ1-1,CASSLSAGEAFF,TGTGCCAGCAGCTTATCAGCGGGTGAAGCTTTCTTT
TRBD1,many,TRBV10-3,TRBJ1-2,CAIKESTGGLRYGYTF,TGTGCCATCAAGGAGTCGACAGGGGGCCTCCGCTATGGCTACACCTTC
NA,NA,TRBV6-2/TRBV6-3,TRBJ1-4,CASSSGMEDEKLFF,TGTGCCAGCAGTTCGGGGATGGAGGATGAAAAACTGTTTTTT
NA,NA,TRBV5-6,TRBJ1-1,CASSLGINEQNTEAFF,TGTGCCAGCAGCTTGGGCATAAACGAACAGAACACTGAAGCTTTCTTT
NA,few,TRBV12-3/TRBV12-4,TRBJ1-1,CASRGSATEAFF,TGTGCCAGCAGGGGGTCCGCCACTGAAGCTTTCTTT
NA,many,TRBV4-1,TRBJ2-7,CASSLGRAGATYEQYF,TGCGCCAGCAGCCTAGGCCGGGCGGGGGCCACCTACGAGCAGTACTTC
NA,NA,TRBV19,TRBJ1-1,CASTPVGAGSTEAFF,TGTGCCAGTACCCCGGTAGGCGCGGGTAGCACTGAAGCTTTCTTT
NA,NA,TRBV7-8,TRBJ1-1,CASSHISMNTEAFF,TGTGCCAGCAGCCACATAAGTATGAACACTGAAGCTTTCTTT
NA,few,TRBV7-3,TRBJ2-3,CASSLAYGDTQYF,TGTGCCAGCAGCTTAGCCTACGGAGATACGCAGTATTTT
TRBD1,NA,TRBV7-3,TRBJ1-1,CASSFSTGGTEAFF,TGTGCCAGCAGCTTTTCGACAGGGGGCACTGAAGCTTTCTTT
NA,NA,TRBV29-1,TRBJ1-2,CSAHGKGPYGYTF,TGCAGCGCCCACGGAAAGGGGCCCTATGGCTACACCTTC
NA,many,TRBV7-8,TRBJ2-3,CASSLVEEDFTDTQYF,TGTGCCAGCAGCTTAGTAGAGGAGGATTTCACAGATACGCAGTATTTT
NA,many,TRBV7-8,TRBJ2-2,CASSRRQTALELFF,TGTGCCAGCAGCCGCAGACAGACAGCCTTGGAGCTGTTTTTT
NA,few,TRBV2,TRBJ2-6,CASPTGAGANVLTF,TGTGCCAGCCCGACCGGGGCTGGGGCCAACGTCCTGACTTTC
TRBD1,many,TRBV7-2,TRBJ1-1,CASSTWGQGSEAFF,TGTGCCAGCAGCACCTGGGGACAGGGCTCTGAAGCTTTCTTT
NA,NA,TRBV6-8,TRBJ2-1,CASSYSRGSEFF,TGTGCCAGCAGTTACTCGAGGGGTTCGGAGTTCTTC
NA,once,TRBV14,TRBJ2-3,CASSQEWVAKGADTQYF,TGTGCCAGCAGCCAAGAGTGGGTGGCGAAGGGGGCAGATACGCAGTATTTT
TRBD2,NA,TRBV24-1,TRBJ2-5,CATSRDGGLAGTETQYF,TGTGCCACCAGTCGCGACGGAGGACTAGCGGGGACAGAGACCCAGTACTTC
TRBD1,few,TRBV12-3/TRBV12-4,TRBJ1-5,CASTSGTGSQPQHF,TGTGCCAGCACCTCGGGGACAGGGTCTCAGCCCCAGCATTTT
NA,few,TRBV7-2,TRBJ2-4,CASSPGTRRNIQYF,TGTGCCAGCAGCCCGGGGACAAGGAGAAACATTCAGTACTTC
NA,NA,TRBV4-3,TRBJ2-6,CASSQGSGSGANVLTF,TGCGCCAGCAGCCAAGGGAGCGGGTCTGGGGCCAACGTCCTGACTTTC
NA,NA,TRBV5-1,TRBJ2-6,CASSLGVNSGANVLTF,TGCGCCAGCAGCTTGGGGGTAAACTCTGGGGCCAACGTCCTGACTTTC
TRBD2,many,TRBV10-3,TRBJ2-4,CATAGGGVNIQYF,TGTGCCACCGCGGGGGGGGGAGTAAACATTCAGTACTTC
NA,many,TRBV29-1,TRBJ1-1,CSVDKGREAFF,TGCAGCGTTGATAAGGGGCGAGAAGCTTTCTTT
TRBD2,few,TRBV7-3,TRBJ2-3,CASSSSSGDTDTQYF,TGTGCCAGCAGCTCGTCTAGCGGAGACACAGATACGCAGTATTTT
NA,NA,TRBV5-5,TRBJ2-1,CASTSGSTYNEQFF,TGTGCCAGCACCTCTGGGTCTACCTACAATGAGCAGTTCTTC
NA,NA,TRBV11-2,TRBJ2-5,CASSPRGRETQYF,TGTGCCAGCAGCCCAAGGGGGAGGGAGACCCAGTACTTC
TRBD2,few,TRBV7-8,TRBJ2-5,CASSLATGGPGETQYF,TGTGCCAGCAGCTTAGCGACGGGGGGGCCGGGGGAGACCCAGTACTTC
NA,NA,TRBV7-2,TRBJ2-5,CASSLAGLQLGGQYF,TGTGCCAGCAGCTTAGCTGGTCTCCAGCTAGGGGGCCAGTACTTC
NA,NA,TRBV5-1,TRBJ2-2,CASSLDGYAGELFF,TGCGCCAGCAGCTTGGACGGGTATGCCGGGGAGCTGTTTTTT
NA,NA,TRBV29-1,TRBJ1-2,CSVEPQGWGYTF,TGCAGCGTTGAGCCGCAGGGCTGGGGCTACACCTTC
TRBD2,NA,TRBV12-5,TRBJ2-1,CASGGLAGGVASSYNEQFF,TGTGCTAGTGGAGGACTAGCGGGGGGCGTTGCGAGCTCCTACAATGAGCAGTTCTTC
TRBD1,NA,TRBV20-1,TRBJ1-2,CSAPRPGTGHSGGYTF,TGCAGTGCTCCCCGTCCCGGGACAGGGCATTCGGGCGGCTACACCTTC
NA,NA,TRBV2,TRBJ2-7,CASSEALGQYYEQYF,TGTGCCAGCAGTGAAGCCTTGGGACAATACTACGAGCAGTACTTC
TRBD1,once,TRBV18,TRBJ1-1,CASSPGTGASNTEAFF,TGTGCCAGCTCACCCGGGACAGGGGCTTCTAACACTGAAGCTTTCTTT
NA,many,TRBV15,TRBJ2-5,CATSLTGSRETQYF,TGTGCCACCAGCCTTACAGGGTCGAGGGAGACCCAGTACTTC
NA,few,TRBV10-3,TRBJ2-3,CAIRMDYTDTQYF,TGTGCCATCAGAATGGACTACACAGATACGCAGTATTTT
NA,few,TRBV28,TRBJ1-1,CASSLRSWGIEAFF,TGTGCCAGCAGTTTACGGAGTTGGGGGATAGAAGCTTTCTTT
TRBD1,NA,TRBV11-1,TRBJ2-7,CASSYDRGATYEQYF,TGTGCCAGCAGCTACGACAGGGGCGCTACCTACGAGCAGTACTTC
NA,NA,TRBV7-9,TRBJ2-7,CASSSHSGTYEQYF,TGTGCCAGCAGCTCTCATTCGGGGACTTACGAGCAGTACTTC
NA,few,TRBV12-3/TRBV12-4,TRBJ1-1,CASSLSGRAFF,TGTGCCAGCAGTTTATCGGGTCGAGCTTTCTTT